The clone carrying this TCR beta chain was seen just once. Its specificity is not known. V gave up 4 bases and J gave up 3 bases, with 14 bases separating them. The CDR3 extends over 15 amino acids. CDR1 and CDR2 from the germline V gene are LGHNA and YSLEER. The repertoire was sequenced with immunoSEQ multiplex PCR; TCRdb's copy has only in-frame clones and lacks some. This table holds 85,000 to 120,000 clones, 90% found once. The record originates from a study of T cell responses to AZD1222 COVID-19 vaccine. Overall study results and limits: Repertoires were obtained only post-peak T cell response. Nearly half of spike-specific TCRs reportedly target variant regions that are unmutated in the B.1.351 and B.1.1.7 variants. Spike-specific TCR breadth and depth both grew after two AZD1222 doses.

The sequence was obtained from an adult who received the AZD1222 COVID-19 vaccine. Source: peripheral blood, taken 28 days after the second AZD1222 dose. The chain couples TRBV4-3 to TRBJ2-3; possibly TRBD1 for D (8 bases). The CDR3 region has the DNA TGCGCCAGCAGCCTTGGACAGGGAGGGACAGATACGCAGTATTTT. This codes for CASSLGQGGTDTQYF.